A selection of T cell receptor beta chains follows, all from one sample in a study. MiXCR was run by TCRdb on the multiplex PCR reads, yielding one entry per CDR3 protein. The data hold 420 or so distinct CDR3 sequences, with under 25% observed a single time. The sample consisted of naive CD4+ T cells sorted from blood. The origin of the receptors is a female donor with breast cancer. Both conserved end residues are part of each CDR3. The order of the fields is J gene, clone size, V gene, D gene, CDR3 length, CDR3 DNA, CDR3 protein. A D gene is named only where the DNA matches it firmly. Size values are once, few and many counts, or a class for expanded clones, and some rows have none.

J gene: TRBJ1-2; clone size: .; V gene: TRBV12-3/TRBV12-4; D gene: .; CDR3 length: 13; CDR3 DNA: TGTGCCAGCGGCCAGGCGGTGGAATATGGCTACACCTTC; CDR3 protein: CASGQAVEYGYTF
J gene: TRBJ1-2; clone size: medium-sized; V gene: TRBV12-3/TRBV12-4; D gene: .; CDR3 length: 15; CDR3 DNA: TGTGCCAGCAGTTTCGGAAGGACAGAAAACTATGGCTACACCTTC; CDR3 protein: CASSFGRTENYGYTF
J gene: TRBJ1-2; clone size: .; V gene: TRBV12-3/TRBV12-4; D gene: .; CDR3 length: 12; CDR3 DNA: TGTGCCAGCAGTCAGGAGTCCTATGGCTACACCTTC; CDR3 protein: CASSQESYGYTF
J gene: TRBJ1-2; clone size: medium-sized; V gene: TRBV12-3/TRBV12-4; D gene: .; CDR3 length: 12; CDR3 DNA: TGTGCCAGCAGTTTCGGTCGGGATGGCTACACCTTC; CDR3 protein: CASSFGRDGYTF
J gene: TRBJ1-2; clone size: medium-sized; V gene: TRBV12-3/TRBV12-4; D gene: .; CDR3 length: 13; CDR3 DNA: TGTGCCAGCAGTTTAGGGCAGAACTATGGCTACACCTTC; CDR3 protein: CASSLGQNYGYTF
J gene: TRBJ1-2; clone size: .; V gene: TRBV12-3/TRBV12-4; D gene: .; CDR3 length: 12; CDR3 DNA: TGTGCCAGCAGTTTTCGGGTGGATGGCTACACCTTC; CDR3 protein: CASSFRVDGYTF
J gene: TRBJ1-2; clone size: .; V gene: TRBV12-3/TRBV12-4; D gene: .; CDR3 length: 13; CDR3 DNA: TGTGCCAGCAGTTTGCGGCAGGTACGAGGCTACACCTTC; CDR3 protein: CASSLRQVRGYTF
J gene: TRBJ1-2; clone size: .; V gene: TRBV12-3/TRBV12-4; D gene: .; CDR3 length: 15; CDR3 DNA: TGTGCCAGCAGGACACTCGGCCGAGCTAACTATGGCTACACCTTC; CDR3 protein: CASRTLGRANYGYTF
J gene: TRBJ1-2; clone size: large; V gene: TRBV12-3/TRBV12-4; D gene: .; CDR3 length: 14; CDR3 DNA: TGTGCCAGCAGTTTCCTGAACGGGGACTATGGCTACACCTTC; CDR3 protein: CASSFLNGDYGYTF
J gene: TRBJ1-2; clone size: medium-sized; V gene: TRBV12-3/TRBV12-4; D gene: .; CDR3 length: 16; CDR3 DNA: TGTGCCAGCAGTTTAGTAGGCTTAGGCCGCGACTATGGCTACACCTTC; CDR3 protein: CASSLVGLGRDYGYTF
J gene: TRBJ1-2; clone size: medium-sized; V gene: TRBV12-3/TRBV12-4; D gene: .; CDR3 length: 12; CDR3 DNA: TGTGCCAGCAGTCTTCGGATCTATGGCTACACCTTC; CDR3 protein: CASSLRIYGYTF